The 32 T cell receptor beta chains reported below all come from one sample, sequenced in a study of Ad26.COV2.S vaccination and SARS-CoV-2 variants. Profiling relied on immunoSEQ multiplex PCR, and the TCRdb table lists in-frame clones only, not all of them. The repertoire holds nearly 7,000 clones, with 84% as singletons. The material was peripheral blood, obtained after recovery from COVID-19. The receptors come from a human donor who had recovered from COVID-19.

The rearrangement links TRBV5-4 to TRBJ2-1; 8 bases line up with TRBD1. This CDR3 comprises 13 residues. With V trimmed by 3 bases and J by 5 bases, 1 base remained unmatched. Germline-derived CDR1 and CDR2 are SGHNT and YYREEE (reference sequence). The CDR3: CASSSTGDNEQFF. The CDR3 DNA is TGTGCCAGCAGCTCGACAGGGGACAATGAGCAGTTCTTC.

CDR3 in amino acids: CASSYVGLAGADTQYF. CDR3 nucleotide sequence: TGTGCCAGCAGTTACGTCGGACTAGCGGGGGCGGATACGCAGTATTTT. The V call is TRBV6-5, the J call TRBJ2-3; TRBD2 matches at 13 bases. The CDR3 is 16 residues long. V was pared by 2 bases and J by 6 bases, with 5 bases of the junction left unmatched. Germline V gene lookup returns CDR1 MNHEY and CDR2 SVGAGI.

This clone was picked up one time. This chain links TRBV10-3 with TRBJ2-4; 10 bases map to TRBD1. The CDR3 is made up of 16 amino acids. Germline V gene lookup returns CDR1 ENHRY and CDR2 SYGVKD. V gave up 6 bases and J gave up 2 bases; unmatched junction bases: 7. For the CDR3, the DNA is TGTGCCATCAGCCCCGGGACAGGGGAGACCAAAAACATTCAGTACTTC. Protein sequence: CAISPGTGETKNIQYF.

V is TRBV7-2 and J is TRBJ2-7, with D perhaps TRBD2 (6 bases). CDR3 length: 14 amino acids. Trimming removed 3 bases at V and 3 bases at J, with 12 bases between. Germline V gene lookup returns CDR1 SGHTA and CDR2 FQGNSA. CDR3 loop: CASSFSRGDYEQYF. As DNA, the CDR3 is TGTGCCAGCAGCTTCTCGCGGGGCGACTACGAGCAGTACTTC.

The CDR3 DNA follows: TGTGCCTGGACAGGGGCCAAAAACATTCAGTACTTC. The encoded protein is CAWTGAKNIQYF. V gene TRBV30 combines with J gene TRBJ2-4; a possible D gene is TRBD1 (5 bases). Germline lookup yields CDR1 GTSNPN and CDR2 SVGIG (reference sequence). V was cut by 4 bases and J by 1 base, with 5 bases left in between. The CDR3 is made up of 12 amino acids. The full variable domain, in which reference TRBV30 and TRBJ2-4 provide the parts outside the CDR3, is SQTIHQWPATLVQPVGSPLSLECTVEGTSNPNLYWYRQAAGRGLQLLFYSVGIGQISSEVPQNLSASRPQDRQFILSSKKLLLSDSGFYLCAWTGAKNIQYFGAGTRLSVL.

The DNA for the CDR3 is TGTGCCAGCAGTTCTCAAGGGCGGGGGGAAAAACTGTTTTTT. Amino acids: CASSSQGRGEKLFF. J is TRBJ1-4 and V is TRBV6-6; D is perhaps TRBD1 (5 bases). Germline lookup yields CDR1 MNHNY and CDR2 SVGAGI (reference sequence). The ends were cut back, 4 bases at V and 8 bases at J, with 14 bases in the middle. This CDR3 is built from 14 residues.

This clone was seen only a few times. V and J are TRBV6-5 and TRBJ2-3; no firm D call. The CDR3 is made up of 14 amino acids. CDR1 is MNHEY and CDR2 is SVGAGI in the germline V gene. V dropped 6 bases and J dropped 5 bases, with 15 bases sitting between them. The CDR3 coding sequence is TGTGCCAGCAGCCACGGCACTGCGCTAGATACGCAGTATTTT. It codes for CASSHGTALDTQYF.

This chain uses TRBV6-2 or TRBV6-3 with TRBJ2-5; a weak D match, TRBD2 (6 bases). The germline gives CDR1 MNHEY, CDR2 SVGEGT. The CDR3 contains 14 residues. Deletions cut 0 bases from V and 5 bases from J, with 10 bases between. The CDR3 region has the DNA TGTGCCAGCAGTTACTCTTCTAGCGCTGAGACCCAGTACTTC. Protein product: CASSYSSSAETQYF.

The V and J genes are TRBV5-1 and TRBJ2-5, with 15 bases aligning to TRBD2. The V and J ends lost 3 bases and 5 bases, in that order; junction bases with no gene match: 2. In germline, CDR1 is SGHRS, CDR2 YFSETQ. The CDR3 runs 15 residues. The CDR3 region is CASSSGTSGGETQYF. The DNA for the CDR3 is TGCGCCAGCAGCTCCGGGACTAGCGGGGGGGAGACCCAGTACTTC.

The genes are TRBV7-9 and TRBJ2-7, with 14 nucleotides matching TRBD2. The CDR3 runs 18 residues. Germline values: CDR1 SEHNR, CDR2 FQNEAQ (reference sequence). J was trimmed by 0 bases and V by 4 bases; bases with no gene match: 8. The CDR3 nucleotides are TGTGCCAGCAGCTCCGCCGGACTAGCGGGAGGTCTCTCCTACGAGCAGTACTTC. This codes for CASSSAGLAGGLSYEQYF.

This clone showed up just a few times. The chain recombines TRBV5-1 with TRBJ1-2; a weak D match, TRBD1 (6 bases). Per germline, CDR1 SGHRS and CDR2 YFSETQ. The CDR3 consists of 15 residues. V dropped 0 bases and J dropped 6 bases, with 15 bases sitting between them. In nucleotides, the CDR3 is TGCGCCAGCAGCTTGGTGGAGGGGGGCTATAATGGCTACACCTTC. Translating gives CASSLVEGGYNGYTF.

The rearrangement links TRBV7-2 to TRBJ1-5; 7 bases match TRBD1. In germline, CDR1 is SGHTA, CDR2 FQGNSA. The ends lost 6 bases at V and 7 bases at J; junction bases unmatched: 9. This CDR3 is 14 amino acids long. This CDR3 is CASSSDRAGQPQHF. The CDR3 bases are TGTGCCAGCAGTTCCGACAGGGCCGGCCAGCCCCAGCATTTT.

CDR3 sequence reads: CTSSRWQVNQPQHF. CDR3 nucleotide sequence: TGCACCAGCAGCCGTTGGCAGGTCAATCAGCCCCAGCATTTT. This chain connects TRBV1 to TRBJ1-5; the tabulated D call, TRBD1, remains unverified against the DNA. TRBV1 is a known pseudogene. This CDR3 spans 14 amino acids.

The chain has TRBV7-2 and TRBJ2-1, with TRBD2 matching over 11 bases. Germline CDR1 SGHTA, CDR2 FQGNSA. The CDR3 consists of 16 residues. With V trimmed by 1 base and J by 5 bases, 4 bases remained unmatched. The CDR3, as DNA: TGTGCCAGCAGCTTAGGTAGCGGGGGGGCCGACAATGAGCAGTTCTTC. Encoded protein: CASSLGSGGADNEQFF.

The chain employs TRBV6-5 and TRBJ2-7; D possibly corresponds to TRBD1 (6 bases). Deletions cut 2 bases from V and 6 bases from J, with 8 bases between. The CDR3 is made up of 12 amino acids. Germline CDR1 and CDR2: MNHEY and SVGAGI. The CDR3 is CASSYRGSEQYF. CDR3 coding DNA: TGTGCCAGCAGTTACAGGGGGAGCGAGCAGTACTTC.

The chain has TRBV5-1 and TRBJ2-1; D not certain. This CDR3 is built from 13 residues. The V end was cut by 7 bases, the J end by 13 bases, with 21 bases between. The germline V gene has CDR1 SGHRS and CDR2 YFSETQ. The CDR3 reads CASVKAGGETQFF. CDR3 nucleotides: TGCGCCAGCGTCAAGGCCGGTGGGGAAACTCAGTTCTTC.

The V call is TRBV29-1, the J call TRBJ1-1, with 7 bases fitting TRBD1. The CDR3 consists of 14 residues. Germline lookup yields CDR1 SQVTM and CDR2 ANQGSEA. The J segment lost 1 base and the V segment lost 6 bases, leaving 8 bases of the junction unmatched. CDR3 residues: CSVRSGTANTEAFF. Here the CDR3 DNA reads TGCAGCGTGAGGTCCGGGACAGCGAACACTGAAGCTTTCTTT.

V gene TRBV5-6 combines with J gene TRBJ1-2, with unresolved D. Germline values: CDR1 SGHDT, CDR2 YYEEEE. This CDR3 spans 12 amino acids. V lost 0 bases and J 1 base, leaving 1 base between the germline ends. The CDR3 loop reads CASSLGNYGYTF. As DNA, the CDR3 is TGTGCCAGCAGCTTGGGTAACTATGGCTACACCTTC. Full variable domain (rest looked up from reference TRBV5-6 and TRBJ1-2): DAGVTQSPTHLIKTRGQQVTLRCSPKSGHDTVSWYQQALGQGPQFIFQYYEEEERQRGNFPDRFSGHQFPNYSSELNVNALLLGDSALYLCASSLGNYGYTFGSGTRLTVV.

This clone was counted a single time. The chain is built from TRBV18 and TRBJ2-5; perhaps TRBD1 as D (6 bases). There are 15 residues in the CDR3. The germline gives CDR1 KGHSH, CDR2 LQKENI. V was shortened by 2 bases and J by 5 bases, with 15 bases between the two germline ends. CDR3 sequence: CASSPSSNRVETQYF. The CDR3 DNA reads TGTGCCAGCTCACCAAGTTCAAACAGGGTCGAGACCCAGTACTTC.

The chain combines TRBV12-3 or TRBV12-4 with TRBJ2-2; no firm D call. The CDR3 sequence is 13 residues long. Trimming stripped 8 bases from V and 1 base from J, with 8 bases between. In nucleotides, the CDR3 is TGTGCCAGCCAGGAAATGAACACCGGGGAGCTGTTTTTT. As protein: CASQEMNTGELFF.

This clone was observed a handful of times. The chain has TRBV3-1 (or the pseudogene TRBV3-2) and TRBJ1-1; D might be TRBD1 (5 bases). CDR3 length: 11 amino acids. Germline CDR1 LGHDT, CDR2 YNNKEL (reference sequence). The V end lost 6 bases, the J end lost 6 bases, and 8 bases lay between the germline ends. The CDR3 DNA sequence: TGTGCCAGCAGAGGAGGGGCTGAAGCTTTCTTT. Translating gives CASRGGAEAFF.

The chain employs TRBV5-5 and TRBJ2-2, with TRBD1 identical over 10 bases. The J segment lost 6 bases and the V segment lost 3 bases, leaving 8 bases of the junction unmatched. This CDR3 has 16 residues. CDR1 and CDR2 (germline): SGHKS, YYEKEE (reference sequence). CDR3 bases: TGTGCCAGCAGCTCACTGACAGGGGGCGCAGCCGGGGAGCTGTTTTTT. Residues: CASSSLTGGAAGELFF.

This clone occurred a few times. This rearrangement joins TRBV19 to TRBJ1-1; D uncertain. The CDR3 has 11 residues. CDR1 LNHDA and CDR2 SQIVND come from the germline V gene (reference sequence). V was clipped by 6 bases and J by 4 bases, with 6 bases between them. CDR3 in amino acids: CASSTITEAFF. The CDR3 coding sequence is TGTGCCAGTAGCACTATCACTGAAGCTTTCTTT.

The chain couples TRBV11-1 to TRBJ2-2; 12 nucleotides agree with TRBD2. The V segment lost 2 bases and the J segment 6 bases; nucleotides outside the gene matches: 4. CDR3 length: 16 residues. CDR1 is SGHAT, CDR2 FQDESV, per germline (reference sequence). The CDR3 reads CASSLRLAGVSGELFF. CDR3 sequence (DNA): TGTGCCAGCAGCTTACGACTAGCGGGAGTATCCGGGGAGCTGTTTTTT.

The V gene is TRBV9, the J gene TRBJ1-2; a weak D match, TRBD1 (5 bases). Germline values: CDR1 SGDLS, CDR2 YYNGEE. The CDR3 is made up of 17 amino acids. V lost 2 bases to trimming and J lost 5 bases, with 22 bases between them. The CDR3 protein is CASSVLLTGRGGYGYTF. CDR3 bases: TGTGCCAGCAGCGTGCTCTTGACGGGCCGTGGGGGGTATGGCTACACCTTC. The full variable domain, in which reference TRBV9 and TRBJ1-2 provide the parts outside the CDR3, is DSGVTQTPKHLITATGQRVTLRCSPRSGDLSVYWYQQSLDQGLQFLIQYYNGEERAKGNILERFSAQQFPDLHSELNLSSLELGDSALYFCASSVLLTGRGGYGYTFGSGTRLTVV.

The count of this clone is one. The chain combines TRBV19 with TRBJ1-5, with TRBD1 matching 7 bases. The V gene's germline CDR1 is LNHDA and CDR2 SQIVND (reference sequence). With 2 bases clipped from V and 5 bases from J, the junction kept 0 bases outside the gene matches. The CDR3 has 13 amino acids. The CDR3 sequence: CASSIQGDQPQHF. DNA of the CDR3: TGTGCCAGTAGTATACAGGGGGATCAGCCCCAGCATTTT.

V gene TRBV6-1 combines with J gene TRBJ2-7; 7 nucleotides match TRBD1. From germline, CDR1 is MNHNS and CDR2 SASEGT. This CDR3 has 15 amino acids. The trim removed 2 bases at V and 2 bases at J, leaving 6 bases unmatched. DNA of the CDR3: TGTGCCAGCAGTGAACGGTCAGGGGGACCCTACGAGCAGTACTTC. This encodes CASSERSGGPYEQYF.

V gene TRBV18 combines with J gene TRBJ1-2; D possibly corresponds to TRBD1 (5 bases). CDR1 is KGHSH, CDR2 LQKENI, per germline. This CDR3 spans 13 amino acids. V lost 6 bases and J 4 bases, leaving 12 bases between the germline ends. In DNA form, the CDR3 reads TGTGCCAGCTCCCCGGGACGGTCCTATGGCTACACCTTC. It yields the protein CASSPGRSYGYTF.

This sequence joins TRBV27 and TRBJ2-2; no clear D. The ends were cut back, 1 base at V and 3 bases at J, with 9 bases in the middle. The CDR3 has 15 amino acids. CDR1 and CDR2 (germline): MNHEY, SMNVEV (reference sequence). The CDR3 coding sequence is TGTGCCAGCAGTTTATTGGCTACTCACACCGGGGAGCTGTTTTTT. It yields the protein CASSLLATHTGELFF.

The chain couples TRBV6-5 to TRBJ2-5; the match to TRBD1 covers 7 bases. The CDR3 runs to 12 residues. V dropped 9 bases and J dropped 4; count of bases not matched to a gene: 5. Germline V gives CDR1 MNHEY, CDR2 SVGAGI. CDR3 protein: CASSTGVETQYF. The CDR3 coding sequence is TGTGCCAGTTCTACAGGGGTAGAGACCCAGTACTTC.

This sequence joins TRBV5-4 and TRBJ2-7; D uncertain. Germline V CDR1 and CDR2: SGHNT, YYREEE (reference sequence). CDR3 length: 15 residues. Between the trimmed V and J ends, which lost 4 bases and 0 bases, there was a span of 14 bases. The CDR3 coding sequence is TGTGCCAGCAGCCTTGGGCGGAAAAGCTCCTACGAGCAGTACTTC. Its protein is CASSLGRKSSYEQYF. The full variable domain, completed using reference TRBV5-4 and TRBJ2-7, is ETGVTQSPTHLIKTRGQQVTLRCSSQSGHNTVSWYQQALGQGPQFIFQYYREEENGRGNFPPRFSGLQFPNYSSELNVNALELDDSALYLCASSLGRKSSYEQYFGPGTRLTVT.

Relative to its sample, this clone is large (0.1 to 1%). The chain recombines TRBV11-2 with TRBJ1-2; 10 bases agree with TRBD1. Losses at the gene ends were 4 bases for V and 7 bases for J; bases not matched to a gene: 12. Germline V CDR1 and CDR2: SGHAT, FQNNGV. This CDR3 is built from 16 residues. CDR3 DNA sequence: TGTGCCAGCAGCTGGGGACAGGGGTATGGGTCGGCTGGCTACACCTTC. Translation: CASSWGQGYGSAGYTF.